Each of the 32 T cell receptor beta chains below was sequenced from the same sample in a study of PD-L1 blockade in urothelial cancer. Data came from immunoSEQ multiplex PCR; TCRdb stores just in-frame clones and leaves some out. The table lists approximately 120,000 clones, around 88% of them singletons. The sample's time point: peripheral blood 6 weeks after treatment start. Sequenced material: PBMCs, taken around atezolizumab (anti-PD-L1) treatment. The origin of the receptors is a man aged 45 to 65 with urothelial cancer.

The chain uses TRBV28 and TRBJ2-1; TRBD2 aligns across 9 bases. Germline lookup yields CDR1 MDHEN and CDR2 SYDVKM. The length of the CDR3 is 18 residues. J gave up 8 bases and V 3 bases, and 17 bases lay outside the gene matches. CDR3 nucleotides: TGTGCCAGCAGTTTGGGAGTAGGGCTAGCGGGAACCGGGGATGAGCAGTTCTTC. It is translated as CASSLGVGLAGTGDEQFF.

The rearrangement uses TRBV5-1 and TRBJ1-3, with D possibly being TRBD1 (6 bases). The ends were cut back, 7 bases at V and 2 bases at J, with 13 bases in the middle. Germline CDR1 is SGHRS and CDR2 is YFSETQ. The CDR3 spans 14 residues. CDR3 DNA sequence: TGCGCCAGCTCTCAGGGGTACGCTGGAAACACCATATATTTT. Its translation is CASSQGYAGNTIYF.

CDR3 bases: TGTGCCTGGAGTGTAGGGCTAGCGGGAGTGTTTGAGCAGTTCTTC. This encodes CAWSVGLAGVFEQFF. V usage is TRBV30 and J usage is TRBJ2-1, with 10 bases identical to TRBD2. Germline V gene lookup returns CDR1 GTSNPN and CDR2 SVGIG (reference sequence). The CDR3 totals 15 residues. The V segment lost 0 bases and the J segment 9 bases; nucleotides outside the gene matches: 8.

The chain is built from TRBV11-3 and TRBJ2-7; D not resolved. Trimming took 5 bases from V and 0 from J, leaving 11 bases between them. The germline gives CDR1 SGHNT, CDR2 YENEEA. The CDR3 totals 14 residues. This chain's CDR3 is CASSPIASSYEQYF. The CDR3 DNA follows: TGTGCCAGCAGCCCCATAGCCAGCTCCTACGAGCAGTACTTC.

This chain connects TRBV13 to TRBJ2-6; 7 bases align to TRBD1. The length of the CDR3 is 18 residues. Germline CDR1 reads PRHDT; CDR2 reads FYEKMQ (reference sequence). Trimming cost V 0 bases and J 4 bases; bases outside gene matches: 9. As DNA, the CDR3 is TGTGCCAGCAGCTTAGGCTGGGCAGGGGGAGTAGGGGCCAACGTCCTGACTTTC. Translated: CASSLGWAGGVGANVLTF.

This chain joins TRBV9 and TRBJ2-1, with D hard to call. This CDR3 comprises 15 residues. V was clipped by 4 bases and J by 5 bases, with 16 bases between them. CDR1 and CDR2 (germline): SGDLS, YYNGEE. The CDR3 region is CASSPYIYTDNEQFF. CDR3 coding DNA: TGTGCCAGCAGCCCCTATATATATACGGACAATGAGCAGTTCTTC.

This chain connects TRBV28 to TRBJ1-2; 10 bases are a match to TRBD1. V lost 6 bases to trimming and J lost 4 bases; unmatched junction nucleotides: 14. The V gene's germline CDR1 is MDHEN and CDR2 SYDVKM. The CDR3 spans 17 residues. The CDR3 DNA reads TGTGCCAGCAGCTCTAAGGGACAGGGGTCTGTTCCCTATGGCTACACCTTC. This translates into CASSSKGQGSVPYGYTF.

The CDR3 here is CASSAARTGSRETQYF. In DNA form, the CDR3 reads TGTGCCAGCAGCGCAGCAAGGACAGGGAGTAGAGAGACCCAGTACTTC. The rearrangement links TRBV7-2 to TRBJ2-5; 8 bases are a match to TRBD1. In germline, CDR1 is SGHTA, CDR2 FQGNSA. V was pared by 5 bases and J by 4 bases, with 12 bases of the junction left unmatched. The CDR3 sequence is 16 residues long.

The chain combines TRBV28 with TRBJ2-1; tentatively, D is TRBD2 (6 bases). The V end was cut by 4 bases, the J end by 2 bases, with 21 bases between. Germline CDR1 and CDR2: MDHEN and SYDVKM. This CDR3 contains 18 residues. The CDR3 DNA reads TGTGCCAGCAGTTCCTCTTCCTTGACTAGTTCTACCTACAATGAGCAGTTCTTC. This gives the protein CASSSSSLTSSTYNEQFF.

V is TRBV18 and J is TRBJ2-3; weak D call: TRBD1 (6 bases). The CDR3 is made up of 15 amino acids. Trimming left V 6 bases short and J 3 bases short, with 16 bases between. Looked up from germline, CDR1 is KGHSH and CDR2 is LQKENI. CDR3 loop: CASSQSNRATDTQYF. CDR3 coding DNA: TGTGCCAGCTCGCAATCCAACAGGGCTACAGATACGCAGTATTTT.

CDR3 protein: CASSYSGDYGYTF. DNA for the CDR3: TGTGCCAGCAGTTATTCCGGGGACTATGGCTACACCTTC. The chain couples TRBV6-5 to TRBJ1-2; unclear D gene. The CDR3 is 13 residues long. Germline loops: CDR1 MNHEY, CDR2 SVGAGI. V gave up 3 bases and J gave up 3 bases, with 8 bases separating them.

The chain has TRBV7-2 and TRBJ2-7; TRBD2 might be the D (6 bases). The CDR3 has 14 amino acids. CDR1 SGHTA and CDR2 FQGNSA come from the germline V gene. V was trimmed by 5 bases and J by 6 bases, leaving 17 bases between them. The CDR3 region is CASSTPLTGVEQYF. CDR3 DNA sequence: TGTGCCAGCAGCACACCCCTGACGGGAGTCGAGCAGTACTTC.

This clone was picked up a small number of times. Here the CDR3 DNA reads TGTGCCAGCAAGGGCGGGACTAGCGGGAAGAGCGAGCAGTACTTC. Translated: CASKGGTSGKSEQYF. The rearrangement joins TRBV28 to TRBJ2-7, with TRBD2 matching over 13 bases. This CDR3 comprises 15 residues. From germline, CDR1 is MDHEN and CDR2 SYDVKM. The ends lost 7 bases at V and 6 bases at J; junction bases unmatched: 9.

The rearrangement uses TRBV13 and TRBJ2-4; the D gene is possibly TRBD1 (6 bases). The germline V gene has CDR1 PRHDT and CDR2 FYEKMQ (reference sequence). The CDR3 runs to 14 residues. V was pared by 6 bases and J by 3 bases, with 12 bases between. The CDR3 region has the DNA TGTGCCAGCAGAACAGGGTCGGGCAAAAACATTCAGTACTTC. Translated: CASRTGSGKNIQYF.

The chain is built from TRBV6-1 and TRBJ1-5; the D gene is possibly TRBD1 (5 bases). V was trimmed by 3 bases and J by 6 bases, leaving 12 bases between them. There are 14 residues in the CDR3. Germline V lookup: CDR1 MNHNS, CDR2 SASEGT. In DNA form, the CDR3 reads TGTGCCAGCAGTGACAGGGTGGAAAGTCAGCCCCAGCATTTT. Translating gives CASSDRVESQPQHF.

This chain connects TRBV4-2 to TRBJ2-2; TRBD2 might be the D (5 bases). The V end was cut by 5 bases, the J end by 3 bases, with 10 bases between. The germline V gene has CDR1 LGHNA and CDR2 YNFKEQ. CDR3 length: 14 amino acids. This CDR3 is CASSEGLDTGELFF. CDR3 bases: TGTGCCAGCAGCGAGGGCCTGGACACCGGGGAGCTGTTTTTT.

The chain employs TRBV9 and TRBJ2-6; D is possibly TRBD2 (5 bases). CDR3 length: 15 amino acids. Germline-derived CDR1 and CDR2 are SGDLS and YYNGEE. Trimming shortened V by 4 bases and J by 3 bases, and 11 bases separated the two germline ends. The CDR3 nucleotides are TGTGCCAGCAGCCCGAGGGCCAGTGGGGCCAACGTCCTGACTTTC. This codes for CASSPRASGANVLTF. The full variable domain, completed using reference TRBV9 and TRBJ2-6, is DSGVTQTPKHLITATGQRVTLRCSPRSGDLSVYWYQQSLDQGLQFLIQYYNGEERAKGNILERFSAQQFPDLHSELNLSSLELGDSALYFCASSPRASGANVLTFGAGSRLTVL.

CDR3: CASSPWTSGIEQFF. The CDR3 DNA is TGTGCCAGCAGCCCCTGGACTAGCGGGATAGAGCAGTTCTTC. The chain is built from TRBV9 and TRBJ2-1, with 12 bases identical to TRBD2. V shed 4 bases and J 10 bases; nucleotides not matched to a gene: 6. The CDR3 is 14 amino acids. CDR1 SGDLS and CDR2 YYNGEE come from the germline V gene. Full variable domain (outside the CDR3, taken from reference TRBV9 and TRBJ2-1): DSGVTQTPKHLITATGQRVTLRCSPRSGDLSVYWYQQSLDQGLQFLIQYYNGEERAKGNILERFSAQQFPDLHSELNLSSLELGDSALYFCASSPWTSGIEQFFGPGTRLTVL.

The V and J genes are TRBV9 and TRBJ2-1; 10 nucleotides align to TRBD2. Germline assignment: CDR1 SGDLS and CDR2 YYNGEE. V shed 3 bases, J shed 3 bases, and the junction held 6 bases outside the gene matches. This CDR3 is built from 16 residues. The CDR3 loop reads CASSDNLAGVYNEQFF. Here the CDR3 DNA reads TGTGCCAGCAGCGATAATCTAGCGGGGGTCTACAATGAGCAGTTCTTC.

This chain connects TRBV30 to TRBJ1-1, with a weak D call TRBD1 (5 bases). Trimming shortened V by 5 bases and J by 3 bases, and 7 bases separated the two germline ends. Germline V gene sequence: CDR1 GTSNPN, CDR2 SVGIG (reference sequence). This CDR3 is built from 11 residues. The CDR3 bases are TGTGCCTGGGACAGACACACTGAAGCTTTCTTT. Encoded protein: CAWDRHTEAFF.

The chain joins TRBV18 to TRBJ2-3; 7 positions agree with TRBD2. Germline trimming cut 3 bases from V and 2 bases from J; bases unmatched to any gene: 11. CDR1 KGHSH and CDR2 LQKENI come from the germline V gene. CDR3 length: 17 amino acids. The CDR3 loop reads CASSPTGSSGTTDTQYF. The CDR3 coding sequence is TGTGCCAGCTCACCGACCGGATCTAGCGGAACCACAGATACGCAGTATTTT.

J is TRBJ1-1 and V is TRBV18, with 7 bases lining up with TRBD1. Per germline, CDR1 KGHSH and CDR2 LQKENI. The CDR3 runs 13 residues. Germline trimming cut 6 bases from V and 4 bases from J; bases unmatched to any gene: 5. CDR3 loop: CASSHDRATEAFF. The CDR3 nucleotides are TGTGCCAGCTCTCACGACAGGGCCACTGAAGCTTTCTTT.

A few counts support this clone. This sequence joins TRBV7-2 and TRBJ1-1; D remains unclear. V was cut by 5 bases and J by 2 bases, with 9 bases left in between. The germline V gene has CDR1 SGHTA and CDR2 FQGNSA. There are 13 residues in the CDR3. CDR3 loop: CASSLQRNTEAFF. In nucleotides, the CDR3 is TGTGCCAGCAGCCTACAGAGAAACACTGAAGCTTTCTTT.

As regards this clone: Compared with germline, one end of the junction differs, possibly owing to a read error. The chain has TRBV5-5 and TRBJ2-6, with TRBD1 matching 11 bases. CDR1 SGHKS and CDR2 YYEKEE come from the germline V gene (reference sequence). The CDR3 totals 16 residues. The CDR3: CASSLVMGTGGNVLTF. In DNA form, the CDR3 reads TGTGCCAGCAGCTTGGTGATGGGGACAGGGGGCAACGTCCTGACTTTC.

The chain's CDR3 is CASSLAPGTGNGELFF. DNA for the CDR3: TGCGCCAGCAGCTTGGCGCCAGGGACTGGGAACGGGGAGCTGTTTTTT. This chain uses TRBV5-1 with TRBJ2-2, with D perhaps matching TRBD2 (6 bases). Germline CDR1 reads SGHRS; CDR2 reads YFSETQ. Trimming shortened V by 0 bases and J by 7 bases, and 16 bases separated the two germline ends. The CDR3 runs to 16 residues.

The genes are TRBV13 and TRBJ1-2; no clear D. Trimming took off 7 bases at V and 6 bases at J, with 3 bases between the two ends. The CDR3 runs 9 residues. Germline CDR1 reads PRHDT; CDR2 reads FYEKMQ (reference sequence). CDR3 amino acids: CASNNGYTF. The CDR3 region has the DNA TGTGCCAGCAACAATGGCTACACCTTC.

The chain couples TRBV19 to TRBJ2-2, with D possibly TRBD1 on 6 matching bases. The germline V gene encodes CDR1 LNHDA and CDR2 SQIVND (reference sequence). This CDR3 comprises 18 residues. V shed 4 bases and J shed 3 bases, with 21 bases lying between them. DNA of the CDR3: TGTGCCAGTAGTAATTCGGCAGGGGTGATCAGGGACACCGGGGAGCTGTTTTTT. This gives the protein CASSNSAGVIRDTGELFF.

The rearrangement uses TRBV2 and TRBJ2-3; D is possibly TRBD2 (5 bases). Trimming stripped 4 bases from V and 5 bases from J, with 10 bases between. This CDR3 has 13 residues. Germline CDR1 reads SNHLY; CDR2 reads FYNNEI. In nucleotides, the CDR3 is TGTGCCAGCAGTGCACTAGAAGGAGATACGCAGTATTTT. Amino acid sequence: CASSALEGDTQYF.

V and J are TRBV2 and TRBJ2-1; 7 bases agree with TRBD1. This CDR3 has 11 amino acids. With 6 bases clipped from V and 14 bases from J, the junction kept 7 bases outside the gene matches. CDR1 SNHLY and CDR2 FYNNEI come from the germline V gene. CDR3 in amino acids: CASRGLGQEFF. In nucleotides, the CDR3 is TGTGCCAGCAGAGGGTTAGGACAGGAGTTCTTC.

The chain joins TRBV2 to TRBJ2-1, with a possible D match to TRBD1 (5 bases). The CDR3 extends over 13 amino acids. In germline, CDR1 is SNHLY, CDR2 FYNNEI. The ends were cut back, 4 bases at V and 6 bases at J, with 10 bases in the middle. The CDR3 sequence: CASSVGQLNEQFF. The CDR3 nucleotides are TGTGCCAGCAGTGTGGGGCAACTCAATGAGCAGTTCTTC.

The V call is TRBV7-9, the J call TRBJ2-7; 9 positions agree with TRBD2. Germline CDR1 reads SEHNR; CDR2 reads FQNEAQ (reference sequence). The CDR3 runs 15 residues. V trimming: 3 bases; J trimming: 5 bases; junction bases outside the gene matches: 8. The CDR3 sequence is CASSLAGTSIHEQYF. The CDR3 DNA reads as TGTGCCAGCAGCTTGGCGGGGACTAGCATCCACGAGCAGTACTTC.

Concerning this clone itself: The junction shows a germline mismatch at one end, possibly a read error. V and J are TRBV5-4 and TRBJ2-7; D uncertain. This CDR3 contains 14 residues. Germline values: CDR1 SGHNT, CDR2 YYREEE (reference sequence). The CDR3 nucleotides read TGTGCCAGCAGTTTGGACCCGAGCTCCTACGAGCAGTACTTC. Translated, it gives CASSLDPSSYEQYF.